This note documents a single TCR beta chain sequence. The data were taken from a study of blood T cell repertoires in COVID-19. Study details: T cells, B-cell-depleted T cells, or PBMCs provided the cDNA or gDNA that served as material.

Germline values: CDR1 SNHLY, CDR2 FYNNEI. Trimming removed 6 bases from V and 2 bases from J; junction bases left unmatched: 5. This CDR3 contains 14 residues. Libraries were prepared by immunoSEQ multiplex PCR; TCRdb keeps only in-frame clonotypes and omits some of them. This sample carries 70,000 or so clones, 86% of them seen once, and the ten largest clones take roughly a tenth. Specimen: peripheral blood. The chain is built from TRBV2 and TRBJ1-1, with TRBD1 identical over 8 bases. This receptor was obtained from a man aged 65 to 85 with active or convalescent COVID-19. The CDR3, as DNA: TGTGCCAGCAGGCGGACAGGGATAAACACTGAAGCTTTCTTT. This encodes CASRRTGINTEAFF.